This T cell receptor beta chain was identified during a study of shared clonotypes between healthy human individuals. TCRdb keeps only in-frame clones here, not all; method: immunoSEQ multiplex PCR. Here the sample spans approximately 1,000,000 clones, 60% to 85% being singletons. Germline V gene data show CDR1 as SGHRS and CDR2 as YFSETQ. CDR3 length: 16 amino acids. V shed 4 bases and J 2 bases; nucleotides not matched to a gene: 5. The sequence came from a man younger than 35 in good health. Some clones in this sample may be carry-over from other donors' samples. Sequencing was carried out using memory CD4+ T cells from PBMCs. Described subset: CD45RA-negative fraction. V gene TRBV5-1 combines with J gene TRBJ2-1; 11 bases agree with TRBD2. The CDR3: CASSDLSGRAYNEQFF. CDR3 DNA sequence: TGCGCCAGCAGCGACCTTAGCGGGAGGGCCTACAATGAGCAGTTCTTC.